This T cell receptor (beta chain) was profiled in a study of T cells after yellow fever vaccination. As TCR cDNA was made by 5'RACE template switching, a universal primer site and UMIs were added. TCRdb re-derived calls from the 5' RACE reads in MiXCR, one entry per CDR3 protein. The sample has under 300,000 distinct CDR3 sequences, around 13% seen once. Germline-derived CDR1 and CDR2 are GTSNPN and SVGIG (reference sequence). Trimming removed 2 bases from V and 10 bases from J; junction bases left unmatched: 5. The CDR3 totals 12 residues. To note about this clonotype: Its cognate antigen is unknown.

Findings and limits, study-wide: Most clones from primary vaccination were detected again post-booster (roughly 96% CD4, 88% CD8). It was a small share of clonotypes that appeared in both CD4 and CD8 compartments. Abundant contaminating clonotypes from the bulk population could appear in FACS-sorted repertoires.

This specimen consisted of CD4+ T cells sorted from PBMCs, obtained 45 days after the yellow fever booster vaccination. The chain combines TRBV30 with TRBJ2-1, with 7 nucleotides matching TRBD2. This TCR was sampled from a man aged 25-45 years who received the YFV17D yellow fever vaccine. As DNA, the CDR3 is TGTGCCTGGAGTACAATGGGAGGGGAGCAGTTCTTC. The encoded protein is CAWSTMGGEQFF.